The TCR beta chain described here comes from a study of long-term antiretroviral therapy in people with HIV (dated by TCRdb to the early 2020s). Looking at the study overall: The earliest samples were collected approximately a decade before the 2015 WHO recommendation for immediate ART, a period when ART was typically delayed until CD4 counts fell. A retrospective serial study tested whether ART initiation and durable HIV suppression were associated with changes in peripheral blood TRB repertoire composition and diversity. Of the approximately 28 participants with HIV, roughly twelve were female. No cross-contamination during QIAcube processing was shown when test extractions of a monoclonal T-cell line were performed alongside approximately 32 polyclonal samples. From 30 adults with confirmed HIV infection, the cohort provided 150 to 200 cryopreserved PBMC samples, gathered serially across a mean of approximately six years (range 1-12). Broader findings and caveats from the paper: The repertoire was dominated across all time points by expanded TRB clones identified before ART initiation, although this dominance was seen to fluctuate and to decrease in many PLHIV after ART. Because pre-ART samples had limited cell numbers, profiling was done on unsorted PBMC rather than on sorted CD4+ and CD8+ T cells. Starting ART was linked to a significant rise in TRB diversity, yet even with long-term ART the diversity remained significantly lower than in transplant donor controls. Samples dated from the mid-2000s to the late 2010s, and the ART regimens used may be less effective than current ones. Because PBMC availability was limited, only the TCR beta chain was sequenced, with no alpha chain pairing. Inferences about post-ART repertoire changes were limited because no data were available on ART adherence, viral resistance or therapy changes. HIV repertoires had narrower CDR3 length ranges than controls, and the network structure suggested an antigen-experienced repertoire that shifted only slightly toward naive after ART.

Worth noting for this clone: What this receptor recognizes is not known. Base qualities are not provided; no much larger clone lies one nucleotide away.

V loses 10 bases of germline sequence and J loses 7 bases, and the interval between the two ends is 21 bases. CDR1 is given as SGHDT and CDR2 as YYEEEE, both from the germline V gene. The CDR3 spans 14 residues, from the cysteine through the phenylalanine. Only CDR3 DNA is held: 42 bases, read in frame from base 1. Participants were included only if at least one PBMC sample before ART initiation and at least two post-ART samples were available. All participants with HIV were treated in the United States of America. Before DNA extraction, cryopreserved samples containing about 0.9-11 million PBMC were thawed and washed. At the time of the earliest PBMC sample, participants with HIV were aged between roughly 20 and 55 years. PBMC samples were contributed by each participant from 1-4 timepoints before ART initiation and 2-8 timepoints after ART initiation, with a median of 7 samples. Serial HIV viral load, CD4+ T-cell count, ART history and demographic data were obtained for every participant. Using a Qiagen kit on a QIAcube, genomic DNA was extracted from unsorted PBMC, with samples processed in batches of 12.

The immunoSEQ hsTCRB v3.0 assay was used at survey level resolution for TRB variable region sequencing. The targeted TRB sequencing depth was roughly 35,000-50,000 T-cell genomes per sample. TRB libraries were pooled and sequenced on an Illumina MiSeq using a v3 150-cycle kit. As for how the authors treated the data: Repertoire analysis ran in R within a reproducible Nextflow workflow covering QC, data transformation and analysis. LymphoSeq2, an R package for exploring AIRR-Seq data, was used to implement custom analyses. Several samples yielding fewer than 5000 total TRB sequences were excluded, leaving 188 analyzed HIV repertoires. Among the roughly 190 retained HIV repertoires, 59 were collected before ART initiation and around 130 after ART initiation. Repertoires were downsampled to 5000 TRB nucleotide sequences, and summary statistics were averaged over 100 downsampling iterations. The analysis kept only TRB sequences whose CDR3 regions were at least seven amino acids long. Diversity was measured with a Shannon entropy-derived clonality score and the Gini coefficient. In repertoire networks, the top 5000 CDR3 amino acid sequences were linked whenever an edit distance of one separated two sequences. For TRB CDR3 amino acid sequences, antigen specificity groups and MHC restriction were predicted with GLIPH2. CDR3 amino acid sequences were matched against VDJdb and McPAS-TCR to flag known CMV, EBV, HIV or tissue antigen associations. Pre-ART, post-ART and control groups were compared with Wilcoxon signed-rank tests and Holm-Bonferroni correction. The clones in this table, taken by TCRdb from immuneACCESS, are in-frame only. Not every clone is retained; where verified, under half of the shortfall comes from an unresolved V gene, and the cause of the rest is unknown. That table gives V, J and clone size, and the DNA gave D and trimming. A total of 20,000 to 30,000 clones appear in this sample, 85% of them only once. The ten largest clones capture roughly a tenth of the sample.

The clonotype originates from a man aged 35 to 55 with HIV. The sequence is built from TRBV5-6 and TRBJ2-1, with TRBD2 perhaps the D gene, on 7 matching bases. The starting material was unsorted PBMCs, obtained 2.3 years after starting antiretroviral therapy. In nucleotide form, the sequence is TGTGCCTCCAGGAAGAGCGGGGACACGAATGAGCAGTTCTTC. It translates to CASRKSGDTNEQFF. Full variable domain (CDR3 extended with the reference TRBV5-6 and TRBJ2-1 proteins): DAGVTQSPTHLIKTRGQQVTLRCSPKSGHDTVSWYQQALGQGPQFIFQYYEEEERQRGNFPDRFSGHQFPNYSSELNVNALLLGDSALYLCASRKSGDTNEQFFGPGTRLTVL.